The 27 T cell receptor beta chains reported below all come from one sample, sequenced in a study of T cell responses to AZD1222 COVID-19 vaccine. Using immunoSEQ multiplex PCR, the repertoire was profiled, and TCRdb retains in-frame clones only, with some absent. The sample lists approximately 130,000 clones; roughly 91% were seen once. Source: peripheral blood, taken on day 0 of AZD1222 vaccination. The receptors were sampled from an adult in good health.

Note on this clone: The sample carries other DNA sequences with the same CDR3. The rearrangement links TRBV12-3 or TRBV12-4 to TRBJ1-1; D unresolved. The V and J ends lost 5 bases and 1 base respectively, with 8 bases between them. The length of the CDR3 is 13 residues. CDR3 sequence: CASSLRQNTEAFF. The DNA of the CDR3 is TGTGCCAGCAGTCTCCGACAGAACACTGAAGCTTTCTTT.

As DNA, the CDR3 is TGTGCCAGCCGAAACTTCCTTACCGGGGAGCTGTTTTTT. This codes for CASRNFLTGELFF. The V gene is TRBV27, the J gene TRBJ2-2; no definite D call. V was clipped by 8 bases and J by 5 bases, with 12 bases between them. The germline gives CDR1 MNHEY, CDR2 SMNVEV (reference sequence). This CDR3 is built from 13 residues.

The chain has TRBV7-9 and TRBJ2-1; TRBD2 might be the D (6 bases). Germline CDR1 is SEHNR and CDR2 is FQNEAQ (reference sequence). CDR3 length: 15 amino acids. Trimming pared 5 bases from V and 10 bases from J, leaving 21 bases between. This CDR3 reads CASSPGTWDPREQFF. The CDR3 DNA sequence: TGTGCCAGCAGCCCGGGGACTTGGGACCCTAGAGAGCAGTTCTTC.

J is TRBJ2-7 and V is TRBV27; D may be TRBD1 or TRBD2 (5 bases each). The ends were cut back, 5 bases at V and 5 bases at J, with 19 bases in the middle. The CDR3 runs to 15 residues. Germline CDR1 reads MNHEY; CDR2 reads SMNVEV (reference sequence). CDR3 protein: CASSDLGVGNNEQYF. As DNA, the CDR3 is TGTGCCAGCAGTGATTTGGGGGTGGGGAATAACGAGCAGTACTTC.

The chain links TRBV5-1 to TRBJ1-1, with D perhaps matching TRBD1 (5 bases). This CDR3 has 13 residues. Per germline, CDR1 SGHRS and CDR2 YFSETQ. V was trimmed by 3 bases and J by 4 bases, leaving 10 bases between them. This CDR3 reads CASSSFGGTEAFF. CDR3 DNA sequence: TGCGCCAGCAGCTCCTTCGGGGGCACTGAAGCTTTCTTT.

The chain couples TRBV9 to TRBJ2-7, with D tentatively TRBD1 or TRBD2 (5 bases each). Trimming took off 4 bases at V and 5 bases at J, with 22 bases between the two ends. CDR3 length: 16 residues. Germline V gene data show CDR1 as SGDLS and CDR2 as YYNGEE. This chain's CDR3 is CASSPSRLGGVHEQYF. CDR3 bases: TGTGCCAGCAGCCCCTCAAGGCTTGGGGGTGTCCACGAGCAGTACTTC. Filled out from reference TRBV9 and TRBJ2-7, the complete variable domain reads DSGVTQTPKHLITATGQRVTLRCSPRSGDLSVYWYQQSLDQGLQFLIQYYNGEERAKGNILERFSAQQFPDLHSELNLSSLELGDSALYFCASSPSRLGGVHEQYFGPGTRLTVT.

The rearrangement uses TRBV7-3 and TRBJ2-3, with 8 bases matching TRBD2. Germline V gene data show CDR1 as SGHTA and CDR2 as FQGTGA. The CDR3 totals 14 residues. Trimming removed 4 bases from V and 4 bases from J; junction bases left unmatched: 4. DNA of the CDR3: TGTGCCAGCAGCTCCGGACTAGCCCCAGATACGCAGTATTTT. It encodes CASSSGLAPDTQYF.

The rearrangement joins TRBV7-9 to TRBJ2-1; 11 bases are shared with TRBD2. This CDR3 comprises 18 residues. Losses at the gene ends were 2 bases for V and 7 bases for J; bases not matched to a gene: 13. Germline-derived CDR1 and CDR2 are SEHNR and FQNEAQ (reference sequence). The CDR3 sequence is CASSLFVIAGGVGNEQFF. The CDR3 nucleotides read TGTGCCAGCAGCTTATTCGTGATAGCGGGAGGGGTTGGGAATGAGCAGTTCTTC.

The CDR3 bases are TGCGCCAGCAGCCGGTTGGACGGTGAAAAACTGTTTTTT. This translates into CASSRLDGEKLFF. This chain connects TRBV4-3 to TRBJ1-4, with D hard to call. The CDR3 is 13 amino acids. Germline V gene data show CDR1 as LGHNA and CDR2 as YSLEER. Between the trimmed V and J ends, which lost 4 bases and 7 bases, there was a span of 10 bases.

V usage is TRBV19 and J usage is TRBJ2-3; D is uncertain. This CDR3 region has 15 residues. Deletions cut 7 bases from V and 3 bases from J, with 17 bases between. Germline-derived CDR1 and CDR2 are LNHDA and SQIVND (reference sequence). The CDR3 is CASTPGGQMTDTQYF. The CDR3 DNA reads TGTGCCAGTACCCCGGGCGGTCAAATGACAGATACGCAGTATTTT.

The genes are TRBV10-3 and TRBJ2-1; possibly TRBD1 for D (5 bases). This CDR3 comprises 13 residues. V gave up 6 bases and J gave up 10 bases, with 16 bases separating them. Germline CDR1 ENHRY, CDR2 SYGVKD. The CDR3 nucleotides are TGTGCCATCAGGAAGGGGCCTCCGGTAGAGCAGTTCTTC. Protein sequence: CAIRKGPPVEQFF.

The rearrangement uses TRBV18 and TRBJ1-1, with D possibly being TRBD1 (6 bases). V was trimmed by 1 base and J by 3 bases, leaving 15 bases between them. The CDR3 covers 16 residues. Germline V gives CDR1 KGHSH, CDR2 LQKENI. The CDR3 DNA follows: TGTGCCAGCTCACCACGGACAGAACGTGGTCACACTGAAGCTTTCTTT. Translated: CASSPRTERGHTEAFF.

The genes are TRBV19 and TRBJ2-3; D ambiguous. Germline assignment: CDR1 LNHDA and CDR2 SQIVND (reference sequence). Between the trimmed V and J ends, which lost 3 bases and 0 bases, there was a span of 10 bases. The CDR3 extends over 15 amino acids. The CDR3 nucleotides read TGTGCCAGTAGTATCAGAAAACCTAGCACAGATACGCAGTATTTT. Protein sequence: CASSIRKPSTDTQYF.

This sequence joins TRBV3-1 (or the pseudogene TRBV3-2) and TRBJ2-7, with D perhaps matching TRBD2 (6 bases). The germline V gene has CDR1 LGHDT and CDR2 YNNKEL (reference sequence). This CDR3 has 14 residues. With 1 base removed from V and 3 bases from J, the gap between germline ends came to 10 bases. CDR3 in DNA: TGTGCCAGCAGCCAAGGGAGGGCCGTCTACGAGCAGTACTTC. It translates to CASSQGRAVYEQYF.

The chain joins TRBV5-1 to TRBJ2-2, with TRBD1 matching 9 bases. Germline V gene data show CDR1 as SGHRS and CDR2 as YFSETQ. The CDR3 extends over 15 amino acids. The junction had 5 bases not matched to a gene; V was cut back by 2 bases and J by 6 bases. The CDR3 DNA reads as TGCGCCAGCAGCTTCATCACAGGGGGCTCCGGGGAGCTGTTTTTT. Translating gives CASSFITGGSGELFF.

This clone was found once. For the CDR3, the DNA is TGTGCCAGCAGCCAGCCCGGCAGGCCGGACACTGAAGCTTTCTTT. Protein sequence: CASSQPGRPDTEAFF. The chain uses TRBV4-2 and TRBJ1-1; D gene unclear. The germline V and J ends were trimmed by 3 bases and 3 bases, with 14 bases remaining between them. CDR1 is LGHNA and CDR2 is YNFKEQ in the germline V gene. The CDR3 length is 15 residues.

The genes are TRBV19 and TRBJ1-4; 8 bases line up with TRBD1. There are 14 residues in the CDR3. Looked up from germline, CDR1 is LNHDA and CDR2 is SQIVND (reference sequence). Trimming at V came to 11 bases and at J to 5 bases, leaving 10 bases not matched to a gene. CDR3: CAPTRDRKNEKLFF. The CDR3 region has the DNA TGTGCCCCCACACGGGACAGGAAAAATGAAAAACTGTTTTTT. Full variable domain (missing parts from reference TRBV19 and TRBJ1-4): DGGITQSPKYLFRKEGQNVTLSCEQNLNHDAMYWYRQDPGQGLRLIYYSQIVNDFQKGDIAEGYSVSREKKESFPLTVTSAQKNPTAFYLCAPTRDRKNEKLFFGSGTQLSVL.

This chain uses TRBV12-3 or TRBV12-4 with TRBJ1-6, with D maybe TRBD1 (6 bases). Trimming removed 4 bases at V and 13 bases at J, with 14 bases between. CDR3 length: 13 amino acids. The DNA for the CDR3 is TGTGCCAGCAGTTATACGGGGGGGCATCCCCTCCACTTT. It translates to CASSYTGGHPLHF.

The chain is built from TRBV7-2 and TRBJ1-4, with 9 bases aligning to TRBD1. Germline V gene data show CDR1 as SGHTA and CDR2 as FQGNSA. J gave up 6 bases and V 5 bases, and 4 bases lay outside the gene matches. This CDR3 spans 14 amino acids. The DNA of the CDR3 is TGTGCCAGCAGCCCGGGACAGGGTGATGAAAAACTGTTTTTT. It codes for CASSPGQGDEKLFF.

The rearrangement joins TRBV9 to TRBJ2-3, with 9 bases identical to TRBD2. The CDR3 has 15 residues. V lost 7 bases to trimming and J lost 2 bases; unmatched junction nucleotides: 8. Germline-derived CDR1 and CDR2 are SGDLS and YYNGEE. In nucleotides, the CDR3 is TGTGCCAGCGGGGTGGCTAGCGGGGCCACAGATACGCAGTATTTT. It encodes CASGVASGATDTQYF.

V is TRBV7-2 and J is TRBJ2-3; D perhaps matches TRBD2 (5 bases). Per germline, CDR1 SGHTA and CDR2 FQGNSA. The CDR3 is made up of 12 amino acids. The V end was cut by 5 bases, the J end by 6 bases, with 9 bases between. This CDR3 reads CASSPLADTQYF. The CDR3 DNA reads TGTGCCAGCAGCCCCTTAGCGGATACGCAGTATTTT. Together with reference TRBV7-2 and TRBJ2-3, the CDR3 gives the full variable domain: GAGVSQSPSNKVTEKGKDVELRCDPISGHTALYWYRQSLGQGLEFLIYFQGNSAPDKSGLPSDRFSAERTGGSVSTLTIQRTQQEDSAVYLCASSPLADTQYFGPGTRLTVL.

The chain is built from TRBV9 and TRBJ1-2; the D gene is possibly TRBD1 (5 bases). Trimming stripped 0 bases from V and 1 base from J, with 16 bases between. The germline CDR1 and CDR2 sequences are SGDLS and YYNGEE. The CDR3 sequence is 17 residues long. Here the CDR3 reads CASSVVGHTLNNYGYTF. The CDR3 DNA sequence: TGTGCCAGCAGCGTAGTTGGACACACGCTTAATAACTATGGCTACACCTTC.

This chain links TRBV5-1 with TRBJ2-2, with 9 positions matching TRBD1. Per germline, CDR1 SGHRS and CDR2 YFSETQ. The CDR3 loop spans 15 amino acids. V lost 7 bases and J lost 5; bases outside the gene matches: 9. CDR3 bases: TGCGCCAGCTCCGTCGGGACAGGGAGGACCGGGGAGCTGTTTTTT. The encoded protein is CASSVGTGRTGELFF.

The J gene is TRBJ2-1, the V gene TRBV5-4; 14 bases map to TRBD2. Germline CDR1 reads SGHNT; CDR2 reads YYREEE (reference sequence). Trimming removed 4 bases from V and 5 bases from J; junction bases left unmatched: 11. The CDR3 is made up of 18 amino acids. CDR3 DNA sequence: TGTGCCAGCAGCGGGGGACTAGCGGGAGCGGGGAACAACAATGAGCAGTTCTTC. Its protein product is CASSGGLAGAGNNNEQFF.

This clone was recorded once. The rearrangement links TRBV5-4 to TRBJ2-6; D remains ambiguous. This CDR3 comprises 17 residues. Germline V CDR1 and CDR2: SGHNT, YYREEE (reference sequence). V gave up 0 bases and J gave up 0 bases, with 10 bases separating them. The CDR3 coding sequence is TGTGCCAGCAGCTTGGGACTGGTTAACTCTGGGGCCAACGTCCTGACTTTC. This sequence encodes CASSLGLVNSGANVLTF.

This clone was seen just once. V gene TRBV11-2 combines with J gene TRBJ2-3; 9 bases are a match to TRBD2. CDR3 length: 18 amino acids. CDR1 is SGHAT, CDR2 FQNNGV, per germline. The trim removed 3 bases at V and 2 bases at J, leaving 12 bases unmatched. CDR3 in amino acids: CASSLIVAGAGATDTQYF. CDR3 coding DNA: TGTGCCAGCAGCTTGATCGTAGCGGGAGCCGGGGCCACAGATACGCAGTATTTT.

The chain employs TRBV5-1 and TRBJ1-1, with D possibly matching TRBD1 (6 bases). Germline-derived CDR1 and CDR2 are SGHRS and YFSETQ. With 0 bases removed from V and 6 bases from J, the gap between germline ends came to 18 bases. This CDR3 has 16 residues. CDR3 nucleotide sequence: TGCGCCAGCAGCTTGGAAGTTCGGGGGGCTGGCGCTGAAGCTTTCTTT. It yields the protein CASSLEVRGAGAEAFF.